A single sample is the source of the 14 T cell receptor beta chains below, sequenced in a study of blood T cells in healthy people across ages. A second PCR, run for roughly 7 to 11 cycles, used a sample-barcoded 5' primer plus a J-beta primer mix. MiXCR was run by TCRdb on the 5' RACE reads, yielding one entry per CDR3 protein. Of about 1.5 million distinct CDR3 sequences in the sample, 42% are singletons; the top ten hold 7% to 9%. Sample: blood. These receptors were obtained from a woman between 18 and 29 years old in good health.

Here the CDR3 reads CASSLARTAPYEQYF. CDR3 in DNA: TGTGCCAGCAGCTTAGCCCGGACGGCTCCCTACGAGCAGTACTTC. The chain has TRBV7-2 and TRBJ2-7; D remains unclear. The CDR3 spans 15 residues. V was pared by 0 bases and J by 2 bases, with 11 bases between. Germline V gene lookup returns CDR1 SGHTA and CDR2 FQGNSA.

The chain is built from TRBV28 and TRBJ2-5; D not certain. The last part of the DNA fits TRBJ2-7 better; the J call may be wrong. Germline V CDR1 and CDR2: MDHEN, SYDVKM. The CDR3 is made up of 13 amino acids. CDR3 loop: CASSLSWTPEQYF. In DNA form, the CDR3 reads TGTGCCAGCAGTTTATCCTGGACCCCCGAGCAGTACTTC.

A single count supports this clonotype. The chain links TRBV5-1 to TRBJ2-7; 9 bases are a match to TRBD1. The CDR3 runs 16 residues. The ends lost 0 bases at V and 3 bases at J; junction bases unmatched: 7. Germline V gene lookup returns CDR1 SGHRS and CDR2 YFSETQ. The DNA of the CDR3 is TGCGCCAGCAGCTTGGGGGGGACAGGGCCCCACTACGAGCAGTACTTC. This gives the protein CASSLGGTGPHYEQYF.

This clonotype showed up just a few times. This chain connects TRBV12-3 or TRBV12-4 to TRBJ2-1, with 13 bases lining up with TRBD2. This CDR3 spans 15 amino acids. V lost 4 bases and J lost 9; bases outside the gene matches: 6. The CDR3 DNA is TGTGCCAGCAGTTACCGGACTAGCGGGAGAAGTGAGCAGTTCTTC. This translates into CASSYRTSGRSEQFF.

The gene calls are TRBV20-1 and TRBJ2-7; D might be TRBD2 (7 bases). Germline V gene data show CDR1 as DFQATT and CDR2 as SNEGSKA (reference sequence). V was shortened by 0 bases and J by 5 bases, with 23 bases between the two germline ends. This CDR3 spans 17 amino acids. The CDR3 DNA reads TGCAGTGCTAGAGAATTCGACCTAGCGGCTGGGGGCAACGAGCAGTACTTC. It specifies CSAREFDLAAGGNEQYF.

This clonotype was seen only a few times. The chain has TRBV7-3 and TRBJ2-5, with D uncertain. Germline V CDR1 and CDR2: SGHTA, FQGTGA. Trimming cost V 5 bases and J 3 bases, with 10 bases left between them. There are 13 residues in the CDR3. CDR3 coding DNA: TGTGCCAGCAGCCCCGCGCCTAAAGAGACCCAGTACTTC. This sequence encodes CASSPAPKETQYF.

Only one count was recorded for this clonotype. This chain connects TRBV7-9 to TRBJ2-5; D assignment may be TRBD1 or TRBD2 (5 bases each). Trimming removed 2 bases from V and 5 bases from J, with 12 bases in between. Per the germline V gene, CDR1 is SEHNR and CDR2 is FQNEAQ (reference sequence). The CDR3 contains 14 residues. CDR3: CASSLRWGLETQYF. The DNA of the CDR3 is TGTGCCAGCAGCTTACGATGGGGGTTGGAGACCCAGTACTTC.

This clonotype was counted only a few times. The chain joins TRBV12-3 or TRBV12-4 to TRBJ1-1, with a tentative D call TRBD1 (5 bases). V was shortened by 7 bases and J by 0 bases, with 15 bases between the two germline ends. CDR3 length equals 15 residues. For the CDR3, the DNA is TGTGCCAGCATCGAAAACACAGGCATGAACACTGAAGCTTTCTTT. Amino acids: CASIENTGMNTEAFF.

The chain joins TRBV29-1 to TRBJ1-5; a weak D match, TRBD1 (6 bases). Trimming cost V 6 bases and J 3 bases, with 15 bases left between them. Germline assignment: CDR1 SQVTM and CDR2 ANQGSEA. This CDR3 has 14 amino acids. CDR3 protein: CSVRDLGANQPQHF. DNA of the CDR3: TGCAGCGTGCGGGACCTGGGGGCCAATCAGCCCCAGCATTTT.

This clonotype was seen a handful of times. The chain links TRBV7-9 to TRBJ2-7; 9 bases are shared with TRBD1. With V trimmed by 5 bases and J by 3 bases, 17 bases remained unmatched. The CDR3 totals 18 residues. Germline loops: CDR1 SEHNR, CDR2 FQNEAQ (reference sequence). Written as DNA, the CDR3 is TGTGCCAGCAGCACCCTAGGAACAGGGGACAGGGTTCACTACGAGCAGTACTTC. This sequence encodes CASSTLGTGDRVHYEQYF. The variable domain in full, with the rest retrieved from reference TRBV7-9 and TRBJ2-7, is DTGVSQNPRHKITKRGQNVTFRCDPISEHNRLYWYRQTLGQGPEFLTYFQNEAQLEKSRLLSDRFSAERPKGSFSTLEIQRTEQGDSAMYLCASSTLGTGDRVHYEQYFGPGTRLTVT.

This clonotype came up a few times. The V and J genes are TRBV25-1 and TRBJ2-3; possible D gene TRBD2, 6 bases. V shed 0 bases and J shed 4 bases, with 20 bases lying between them. CDR1 is MGHDK and CDR2 is SYGVNS in the germline V gene. The CDR3 is 18 residues long. In DNA form, the CDR3 reads TGTGCCAGCAGTGAATACTACCGGGACCCGGGGGAACCAGATACGCAGTATTTT. Its protein is CASSEYYRDPGEPDTQYF.

The chain employs TRBV3-1 and TRBJ2-1; 10 nucleotides line up with TRBD2. The CDR3 covers 17 residues. Trimming took 1 base from V and 7 from J; bases not matched to a gene: 10. Germline V gene sequence: CDR1 LGHDT, CDR2 YNNKEL (reference sequence). CDR3 nucleotide sequence: TGTGCCAGCAGCCAAGGGGGTAGCGGGGGGCCAAGGAATGAGCAGTTCTTC. Protein product: CASSQGGSGGPRNEQFF.

The chain carries TRBV27 and TRBJ2-1, with 12 bases that match TRBD2. Germline V lookup: CDR1 MNHEY, CDR2 SMNVEV (reference sequence). V shed 8 bases, J shed 7 bases, and the junction held 6 bases outside the gene matches. The CDR3 length is 14 residues. The CDR3 region has the DNA TGTGCCAGCCTAGCGGGAGGGTTCCCGAATGAGCAGTTCTTC. This sequence encodes CASLAGGFPNEQFF.

This sequence joins TRBV10-2 and TRBJ2-1, with TRBD2 matching over 11 bases. CDR1 and CDR2 from the germline V gene are WSHSY and SAAADI. This CDR3 contains 15 residues. V trimming: 2 bases; J trimming: 7 bases; junction bases outside the gene matches: 4. DNA of the CDR3: TGCGCCAGCAGTGAGACTAGCGGGAGTTGGAATGAGCAGTTCTTC. This gives the protein CASSETSGSWNEQFF.